This T cell receptor (beta chain) was sequenced for a study of CD8+ T cells in alopecia areata. Points from the study as a whole: Lesional tissue from the scalp (especially in alopecia totalis/universalis) showed higher clonality than normal scalp.

As for treatment: oral pan-JAK inhibitor, 5-10 mg twice daily. The CDR3 runs 15 residues. Deletions cut 2 bases from V and 0 bases from J, with 6 bases between. Germline lookup yields CDR1 SGDLS and CDR2 YYNGEE. With regard to this clone: Its antigen is not known.

Extraction and reverse transcription of RNA yielded cDNA as the sequencing template. Clones were read by immunoSEQ multiplex PCR, and TCRdb kept only the in-frame ones, dropping some. Of 200,000 to 250,000 clones listed, around 57% were seen once; the top ten hold roughly 1.5%. The rearrangement links TRBV9 to TRBJ2-6; D call uncertain. The material was CD4+ T cells sorted from blood, obtained at week 4, from a patient treated with tofacitinib. The sequence was obtained from a human donor with alopecia areata. The CDR3: CASSVGFSGANVLTF. The CDR3 nucleotides are TGTGCCAGCAGCGTCGGGTTCTCTGGGGCCAACGTCCTGACTTTC.